Presented here are 25 T cell receptor beta chains from one specimen sequenced in a study of blood T cell repertoires in COVID-19 (dated by TCRdb to the early 2020s). Libraries came from the immunoSEQ multiplex PCR assay. The clones in this table, taken by TCRdb from immuneACCESS, are in-frame only. Not every clone is retained; where verified, under half of the shortfall comes from an unresolved V gene, and the cause of the rest is unknown. Within this sample are 200,000 to 300,000 clones, with 82% of them counted one time only. The ten biggest clones cover 9.5% to 15% of the sample. Sequenced: peripheral blood. The receptors shown here come from a woman between 55 and 75 years old with active or convalescent COVID-19.

The chain carries TRBV19 and TRBJ1-5; no firm D call. The germline gives CDR1 LNHDA, CDR2 SQIVND (reference sequence). V was clipped by 3 bases and J by 2 bases, with 14 bases between them. The CDR3 extends over 16 amino acids. This CDR3 is CASSILAGVGNQPQHF. The CDR3 DNA sequence: TGTGCCAGTAGTATTCTAGCCGGTGTGGGCAATCAGCCCCAGCATTTT.

The genes are TRBV3-1 (or the pseudogene TRBV3-2) and TRBJ1-5; D gene uncertain. The V and J ends lost 0 bases and 5 bases respectively, with 5 bases between them. Looked up from germline, CDR1 is LGHDT and CDR2 is YNNKEL (reference sequence). The CDR3 consists of 13 residues. CDR3 bases: TGTGCCAGCAGCCAAGATAATTATCAGCCCCAGCATTTT. This gives the protein CASSQDNYQPQHF.

This chain connects TRBV5-1 to TRBJ1-1; D is ambiguous. The V end was cut by 3 bases, the J end by 2 bases, with 14 bases between. Germline V lookup: CDR1 SGHRS, CDR2 YFSETQ. This CDR3 is built from 15 residues. The CDR3 DNA reads as TGCGCCAGCAGCTCAGAAACGGGAACTAACACTGAAGCTTTCTTT. Translated, it gives CASSSETGTNTEAFF.

There are a few counts of this clone. The chain couples TRBV7-6 to TRBJ2-7, with 10 bases fitting TRBD1. Germline V CDR1 and CDR2: SGHVS, FNYEAQ. The CDR3 loop spans 15 amino acids. The ends lost 5 bases at V and 3 bases at J; junction bases unmatched: 7. CDR3 DNA: TGTGCCAGCAGCCCGTCGACAGGGGGCCTCTACGAGCAGTACTTC. It encodes CASSPSTGGLYEQYF. Based on the CDR3 plus reference TRBV7-6 and TRBJ2-7, the full variable domain is GAGVSQSPRYKVTKRGQDVALRCDPISGHVSLYWYRQALGQGPEFLTYFNYEAQQDKSGLPNDRFSAERPEGSISTLTIQRTEQRDSAMYRCASSPSTGGLYEQYFGPGTRLTVT.

The V gene is TRBV27, the J gene TRBJ2-2; 8 bases align to TRBD2. V lost 6 bases, J lost 0 bases, and 6 bases stayed unmatched. CDR1 is MNHEY and CDR2 is SMNVEV in the germline V gene (reference sequence). The CDR3 runs 16 residues. DNA of the CDR3: TGTGCCAGCAGGGATCCTAGCGGGTCGAACACCGGGGAGCTGTTTTTT. This gives the protein CASRDPSGSNTGELFF.

The J gene is TRBJ2-3, the V gene TRBV7-3; 12 bases line up with TRBD2. The J segment lost 2 bases and the V segment lost 2 bases, leaving 5 bases of the junction unmatched. Germline V gene data show CDR1 as SGHTA and CDR2 as FQGTGA. The CDR3 has 17 amino acids. CDR3: CASSLGLAGGYTDTQYF. CDR3 DNA sequence: TGTGCCAGCAGCTTAGGGCTAGCGGGGGGGTACACAGATACGCAGTATTTT.

The chain employs TRBV4-1 and TRBJ2-5; the match to TRBD2 covers 9 bases. V lost 3 bases, J lost 5 bases, and 4 bases stayed unmatched. Germline V lookup: CDR1 MGHRA, CDR2 YSYEKL. The CDR3 has 14 amino acids. The chain's CDR3 is CASSQGLATETQYF. The CDR3 coding sequence is TGCGCCAGCAGCCAGGGACTAGCAACGGAGACCCAGTACTTC.

The chain carries TRBV9 and TRBJ1-1; D possibly corresponds to TRBD1 (5 bases). This CDR3 has 14 amino acids. CDR1 is SGDLS and CDR2 is YYNGEE in the germline V gene. Trimming removed 3 bases from V and 5 bases from J, with 14 bases in between. The CDR3 DNA reads as TGTGCCAGCAGCGCTCTCACAGGAGAAACTGAAGCTTTCTTT. Translation: CASSALTGETEAFF. The full variable domain, rest sourced from reference TRBV9 and TRBJ1-1, is DSGVTQTPKHLITATGQRVTLRCSPRSGDLSVYWYQQSLDQGLQFLIQYYNGEERAKGNILERFSAQQFPDLHSELNLSSLELGDSALYFCASSALTGETEAFFGQGTRLTVV.

In DNA, the CDR3 is TGCGCCAGCAGCTCCTCCCCGACAGGGGAGAGCCACGAGCAGTACTTC. It codes for CASSSSPTGESHEQYF. The rearrangement uses TRBV5-1 and TRBJ2-7; 8 bases are a match to TRBD1. Germline CDR1 and CDR2: SGHRS and YFSETQ. The trim removed 3 bases at V and 5 bases at J, leaving 13 bases unmatched. This CDR3 region has 16 residues. Variable domain in full (rest from reference TRBV5-1 and TRBJ2-7): KAGVTQTPRYLIKTRGQQVTLSCSPISGHRSVSWYQQTPGQGLQFLFEYFSETQRNKGNFPGRFSGRQFSNSRSEMNVSTLELGDSALYLCASSSSPTGESHEQYFGPGTRLTVT.

The J gene is TRBJ1-1, the V gene TRBV19; D is ambiguous. Germline V gene data show CDR1 as LNHDA and CDR2 as SQIVND (reference sequence). Trimming shortened V by 6 bases and J by 0 bases, and 8 bases separated the two germline ends. The CDR3 runs 13 residues. CDR3 nucleotide sequence: TGTGCCAGTAGGGGCTGGATGAACACTGAAGCTTTCTTT. Residues: CASRGWMNTEAFF.

Worth noting for this clone: Other DNA sequences in the same sample also yield this CDR3. The rearrangement uses TRBV11-2 and TRBJ2-1; the D gene is possibly TRBD2 (5 bases). The CDR3 extends over 15 amino acids. Trimming pared 3 bases from V and 0 bases from J, leaving 9 bases between. The germline V gene encodes CDR1 SGHAT and CDR2 FQNNGV. The CDR3 coding sequence is TGTGCCAGCAGCTTCCTTACTAGCTCCTACAATGAGCAGTTCTTC. Protein product: CASSFLTSSYNEQFF.

This clone was counted between two and nine times. The rearrangement uses TRBV27 and TRBJ2-3, with 11 bases lining up with TRBD1. Germline V gives CDR1 MNHEY, CDR2 SMNVEV (reference sequence). The CDR3 spans 14 residues. Unmatched junction bases numbered 1, after V lost 4 bases and J lost 4 bases. In nucleotides, the CDR3 is TGTGCCAGCAGTTGGACAGGGGGCGCAGATACGCAGTATTTT. It codes for CASSWTGGADTQYF.

The CDR3 coding sequence is TGTGCCACCAGCAGGAGACAGGGAGATAATAACTATGGCTACACCTTC. It yields the protein CATSRRQGDNNYGYTF. This rearrangement joins TRBV15 to TRBJ1-2; 7 nucleotides agree with TRBD1. V lost 3 bases to trimming and J lost 1 base; unmatched junction nucleotides: 8. The CDR3 is made up of 16 amino acids. CDR1 and CDR2 from the germline V gene are LNHNV and YYDKDF (reference sequence).

This clone was counted once. The chain combines TRBV7-9 with TRBJ2-5, with 7 bases that match TRBD2. The CDR3 has 14 residues. Germline V gene lookup returns CDR1 SEHNR and CDR2 FQNEAQ (reference sequence). The junction had 12 bases not matched to a gene; V was cut back by 5 bases and J by 9 bases. The CDR3 here is CASSPRSSGPAQYF. As DNA, the CDR3 is TGTGCCAGCAGCCCCCGATCTAGCGGCCCGGCCCAGTACTTC. The full variable domain, completed using reference TRBV7-9 and TRBJ2-5, is DTGVSQNPRHKITKRGQNVTFRCDPISEHNRLYWYRQTLGQGPEFLTYFQNEAQLEKSRLLSDRFSAERPKGSFSTLEIQRTEQGDSAMYLCASSPRSSGPAQYFGPGTRLLVL.

J is TRBJ1-3 and V is TRBV3-1 (or the pseudogene TRBV3-2); no clear D gene. The length of the CDR3 is 15 residues. Germline assignment: CDR1 LGHDT and CDR2 YNNKEL (reference sequence). Trimming removed 3 bases at V and 0 bases at J, with 9 bases between. CDR3 in DNA: TGTGCCAGCAGCCACGGACTGAACTCTGGAAACACCATATATTTT. This encodes CASSHGLNSGNTIYF.

The chain combines TRBV9 with TRBJ1-1, with D tentatively TRBD1 (6 bases). Per germline, CDR1 SGDLS and CDR2 YYNGEE. Trimming removed 4 bases at V and 1 base at J, with 8 bases between. The CDR3 totals 13 residues. CDR3 protein: CASSLTGNTEAFF. The DNA of the CDR3 is TGTGCCAGCAGCCTGACAGGGAACACTGAAGCTTTCTTT.

The V call is TRBV11-2, the J call TRBJ2-2; TRBD2 matches at 9 bases. This CDR3 comprises 15 residues. Germline V CDR1 and CDR2: SGHAT, FQNNGV. Trimming at V came to 1 base and at J to 8 bases, leaving 5 bases not matched to a gene. CDR3 coding DNA: TGTGCCAGCAGCTTAGGGCGTCTAGCGGGGGGGGAGCTGTTTTTT. Protein product: CASSLGRLAGGELFF. Variable domain in full (rest from reference TRBV11-2 and TRBJ2-2): EAGVAQSPRYKIIEKRQSVAFWCNPISGHATLYWYQQILGQGPKLLIQFQNNGVVDDSQLPKDRFSAERLKGVDSTLKIQPAKLEDSAVYLCASSLGRLAGGELFFGEGSRLTVL.

The chain is built from TRBV7-2 and TRBJ1-5, with 8 positions matching TRBD1. Germline assignment: CDR1 SGHTA and CDR2 FQGNSA. The CDR3 has 16 residues. The junction had 11 bases not matched to a gene; V was cut back by 3 bases and J by 7 bases. This CDR3 is CASSFSNPRTGQPQHF. CDR3 sequence (DNA): TGTGCCAGCAGCTTCTCCAACCCCCGGACAGGGCAGCCCCAGCATTTT.

The chain combines TRBV14 with TRBJ2-7; D might be TRBD1 (6 bases). The CDR3 runs 14 residues. The germline V gene has CDR1 SGHDN and CDR2 FVKESK. V was pared by 1 base and J by 3 bases, with 10 bases between. The CDR3 nucleotides are TGTGCCAGCAGCCAAGGATTGGGACACTACGAGCAGTACTTC. Amino acid sequence: CASSQGLGHYEQYF.

The chain joins TRBV24-1 to TRBJ2-1, with TRBD2 matching 11 bases. The CDR3 runs 18 residues. The germline V gene encodes CDR1 KGHDR and CDR2 SFDVKD. J was trimmed by 1 base and V by 3 bases; bases with no gene match: 7. In DNA, the CDR3 is TGTGCCACCAGTGATAGTAGCGGGGGGGCCCGTTCCTACAATGAGCAGTTCTTC. It codes for CATSDSSGGARSYNEQFF.

The chain recombines TRBV7-8 with TRBJ2-3; 10 bases are a match to TRBD2. The trim removed 4 bases at V and 5 bases at J, leaving 6 bases unmatched. This CDR3 spans 15 amino acids. Germline V gene lookup returns CDR1 SGHVS and CDR2 FQNEAQ. The CDR3 sequence is CASSYSGGRRDTQYF. In DNA form, the CDR3 reads TGTGCCAGCAGCTATAGCGGGGGGCGTAGAGATACGCAGTATTTT. The full variable domain, completed using reference TRBV7-8 and TRBJ2-3, is GAGVSQSPRYKVAKRGQDVALRCDPISGHVSLFWYQQALGQGPEFLTYFQNEAQLDKSGLPSDRFFAERPEGSVSTLKIQRTQQEDSAVYLCASSYSGGRRDTQYFGPGTRLTVL.

This clone was recorded once. The chain uses TRBV29-1 and TRBJ2-7; 9 bases are shared with TRBD2. The CDR3 is 11 amino acids. The J segment lost 5 bases and the V segment lost 7 bases, leaving 3 bases of the junction unmatched. Germline values: CDR1 SQVTM, CDR2 ANQGSEA. CDR3 in amino acids: CSAGLANEQYF. DNA for the CDR3: TGCAGCGCTGGACTAGCGAACGAGCAGTACTTC.

This clone was detected only a few times. The chain joins TRBV5-1 to TRBJ2-3, with D perhaps matching TRBD2 (6 bases). The CDR3 loop spans 16 amino acids. Germline CDR1 reads SGHRS; CDR2 reads YFSETQ. V was pared by 2 bases and J by 0 bases, with 13 bases between. CDR3 nucleotides: TGCGCCAGCAGCTTTGTGGCGGGGAGTAGCACAGATACGCAGTATTTT. The encoded protein is CASSFVAGSSTDTQYF.

The chain carries TRBV4-1 and TRBJ1-3; D is uncertain. The CDR3 totals 15 residues. The V end was cut by 1 base, the J end by 1 base, with 8 bases between. Germline V gives CDR1 MGHRA, CDR2 YSYEKL. The CDR3 region has the DNA TGCGCCAGCAGCCAAGTCTCCGGTTCTGGAAACACCATATATTTT. It encodes CASSQVSGSGNTIYF.

The CDR3: CASSGQLNEKLFF. CDR3 coding DNA: TGTGCCAGCAGTGGACAGCTAAATGAAAAACTGTTTTTT. The V call is TRBV2, the J call TRBJ1-4; the D gene is possibly TRBD1 (5 bases). The CDR3 sequence is 13 residues long. The V end was cut by 4 bases, the J end by 5 bases, with 8 bases between. CDR1 and CDR2 (germline): SNHLY, FYNNEI.